The 20 T cell receptor beta chains below were found in one sample sequenced in a study of blood T cell repertoires in COVID-19. This table comes from immunoSEQ multiplex PCR, and its TCRdb copy is limited to in-frame clones, with some not included. The data show 200,000 to 250,000 clones, 92% seen once. The specimen was peripheral blood. Receptor source: a man in his sixties with COVID-19, enrolled during active disease.

The chain recombines TRBV7-2 with TRBJ2-1; the match to TRBD1 covers 8 bases. Germline V lookup: CDR1 SGHTA, CDR2 FQGNSA. The CDR3 is made up of 15 amino acids. The V gene end was trimmed by 5 bases and the J gene end by 4 bases; junction bases not matched to a gene: 7. The CDR3 region has the DNA TGTGCCAGCAGCCCCGGACAGGGCCCTTACAATGAGCAGTTCTTC. Its protein is CASSPGQGPYNEQFF.

This chain joins TRBV7-9 and TRBJ2-1; no clear D gene. Trimming removed 7 bases at V and 7 bases at J, with 17 bases between. CDR1 is SEHNR, CDR2 FQNEAQ, per germline (reference sequence). The length of the CDR3 is 14 residues. In nucleotides, the CDR3 is TGTGCCAGCACTCCTTCGAGAGCCGGGAATGAGCAGTTCTTC. Its protein is CASTPSRAGNEQFF.

This rearrangement joins TRBV15 to TRBJ1-1; 8 bases fit TRBD1. The CDR3 covers 14 residues. CDR1 LNHNV and CDR2 YYDKDF come from the germline V gene (reference sequence). The V gene end was trimmed by 4 bases and the J gene end by 4 bases; junction bases not matched to a gene: 5. CDR3 DNA sequence: TGTGCCACCAGCATGGAACAGGGGGGCACTGAAGCTTTCTTT. As protein: CATSMEQGGTEAFF. Together with reference TRBV15 and TRBJ1-1, the CDR3 gives the full variable domain: DAMVIQNPRYQVTQFGKPVTLSCSQTLNHNVMYWYQQKSSQAPKLLFHYYDKDFNNEADTPDNFQSRRPNTSFCFLDIRSPGLGDTAMYLCATSMEQGGTEAFFGQGTRLTVV.

The genes are TRBV5-1 and TRBJ2-7; the D gene is possibly TRBD1 (6 bases). The V gene lost 1 base and the J gene lost 4 bases, with 12 bases spanning the gap. Germline CDR1 and CDR2: SGHRS and YFSETQ. The CDR3 spans 14 residues. The CDR3 sequence is CASSLTGTEYEQYF. In nucleotides, the CDR3 is TGCGCCAGCAGCTTGACAGGGACGGAATACGAGCAGTACTTC. The full variable domain, in which reference TRBV5-1 and TRBJ2-7 provide the parts outside the CDR3, is KAGVTQTPRYLIKTRGQQVTLSCSPISGHRSVSWYQQTPGQGLQFLFEYFSETQRNKGNFPGRFSGRQFSNSRSEMNVSTLELGDSALYLCASSLTGTEYEQYFGPGTRLTVT.

The chain links TRBV24-1 to TRBJ2-3; TRBD2 matches at 11 bases. This CDR3 has 16 residues. Trimming took 4 bases from V and 2 from J; bases not matched to a gene: 4. The germline V gene encodes CDR1 KGHDR and CDR2 SFDVKD. The CDR3 sequence is CATSDATSGVTDTQYF. CDR3 DNA: TGTGCCACCAGTGACGCGACTAGCGGGGTCACAGATACGCAGTATTTT.

The genes are TRBV11-2 and TRBJ1-2; the D is unclear. This CDR3 is built from 11 residues. The V end lost 7 bases, the J end lost 4 bases, and 7 bases lay between the germline ends. Germline assignment: CDR1 SGHAT and CDR2 FQNNGV. CDR3 sequence reads: CASTPLYGYTF. Here the CDR3 DNA reads TGTGCCAGCACCCCTCTCTATGGCTACACCTTC.

The chain joins TRBV12-3 or TRBV12-4 to TRBJ1-1; D gene unclear. This CDR3 region has 10 residues. V lost 2 bases and J 11 bases, leaving 6 bases between the germline ends. The DNA of the CDR3 is TGTGCCAGCAGTTTAAGGGAGGCTTTCTTT. It encodes CASSLREAFF.

This rearrangement joins TRBV29-1 to TRBJ2-3, with D uncertain. With 5 bases removed from V and 2 bases from J, the gap between germline ends came to 5 bases. This CDR3 is built from 11 residues. CDR1 and CDR2 (germline): SQVTM, ANQGSEA. This CDR3 is CSVTDTDTQYF. Here the CDR3 DNA reads TGCAGCGTTACAGACACAGATACGCAGTATTTT.

Here the CDR3 reads CASSEPGSKNIQYF. The DNA of the CDR3 is TGTGCCAGCAGTGAACCCGGGAGCAAAAACATTCAGTACTTC. This chain joins TRBV25-1 and TRBJ2-4, with a weak D call TRBD2 (6 bases). The CDR3 covers 14 residues. Between the trimmed V and J ends, which lost 2 bases and 3 bases, there was a span of 8 bases. Looked up from germline, CDR1 is MGHDK and CDR2 is SYGVNS.

The genes are TRBV5-1 and TRBJ1-1; D may be TRBD1 (6 bases). This CDR3 is built from 15 residues. Germline V gene sequence: CDR1 SGHRS, CDR2 YFSETQ. Trimming shortened V by 6 bases and J by 0 bases, and 15 bases separated the two germline ends. This chain's CDR3 is CASTRQEGLNTEAFF. For the CDR3, the DNA is TGCGCCAGCACCCGACAGGAAGGTTTGAACACTGAAGCTTTCTTT.

This chain joins TRBV6-2 or TRBV6-3 and TRBJ1-5; 8 positions match TRBD1. Trimming cost V 2 bases and J 0 bases; bases outside gene matches: 18. Germline CDR1 MNHEY, CDR2 SVGEGT. The CDR3 loop spans 21 amino acids. CDR3: CASSYIPTGAKTLYSNQPQHF. The DNA for the CDR3 is TGTGCCAGCAGTTACATTCCGACAGGGGCGAAAACACTTTATAGCAATCAGCCCCAGCATTTT.

V gene TRBV7-2 combines with J gene TRBJ2-7, with 9 bases matching TRBD1. The CDR3 extends over 14 amino acids. Germline V CDR1 and CDR2: SGHTA, FQGNSA. The V segment lost 5 bases and the J segment 2 bases; nucleotides outside the gene matches: 4. This chain's CDR3 is CASSPTGGPYEQYF. The CDR3 nucleotides read TGTGCCAGCAGCCCAACAGGGGGCCCCTACGAGCAGTACTTC. The whole variable domain, filled in from reference TRBV7-2 and TRBJ2-7, reads GAGVSQSPSNKVTEKGKDVELRCDPISGHTALYWYRQSLGQGLEFLIYFQGNSAPDKSGLPSDRFSAERTGGSVSTLTIQRTQQEDSAVYLCASSPTGGPYEQYFGPGTRLTVT.

The rearrangement joins TRBV27 to TRBJ2-3; 8 bases fit TRBD2. The J segment lost 0 bases and the V segment lost 5 bases, leaving 7 bases of the junction unmatched. Germline V lookup: CDR1 MNHEY, CDR2 SMNVEV (reference sequence). This CDR3 contains 16 residues. CDR3 sequence reads: CASSGKREKSTDTQYF. The CDR3 region has the DNA TGTGCCAGCAGTGGGAAGCGGGAGAAGAGCACAGATACGCAGTATTTT.

The chain joins TRBV5-5 to TRBJ1-6, with TRBD1 as a possible D gene (5 bases). The CDR3 extends over 16 amino acids. Germline V CDR1 and CDR2: SGHKS, YYEKEE (reference sequence). The ends were cut back, 0 bases at V and 8 bases at J, with 15 bases in the middle. The chain's CDR3 is CASSLDWGVSDSPLHF. The DNA for the CDR3 is TGTGCCAGCAGCTTGGATTGGGGGGTTTCGGATTCACCCCTCCACTTT.

In this sample, this clone turned up once. J is TRBJ2-3 and V is TRBV4-3, with 7 bases fitting TRBD2. The V and J ends lost 4 bases and 3 bases, in that order; junction bases with no gene match: 13. The CDR3 is made up of 17 amino acids. Germline values: CDR1 LGHNA, CDR2 YSLEER. The CDR3 DNA sequence: TGCGCCAGCAGCCCTGATGTTGGGCTAGCGGTAACAGATACGCAGTATTTT. This encodes CASSPDVGLAVTDTQYF.

The chain employs TRBV18 and TRBJ2-5; 13 bases are shared with TRBD2. CDR3 length equals 16 residues. V dropped 6 bases and J dropped 5; count of bases not matched to a gene: 9. CDR1 is KGHSH, CDR2 LQKENI, per germline. The DNA of the CDR3 is TGTGCCAGCTCTCCCCGGACTAGCGGGAGTTCTGAGACCCAGTACTTC. Translated: CASSPRTSGSSETQYF.

V and J are TRBV30 and TRBJ1-4; 7 positions match TRBD1. Trimming removed 6 bases from V and 3 bases from J; junction bases left unmatched: 4. This CDR3 has 13 residues. Per the germline V gene, CDR1 is GTSNPN and CDR2 is SVGIG (reference sequence). CDR3 nucleotide sequence: TGTGCCTGCACGGGACAGTCTAATGAAAAACTGTTTTTT. It encodes CACTGQSNEKLFF.

The chain recombines TRBV29-1 with TRBJ1-1; D is ambiguous. There are 11 residues in the CDR3. Germline assignment: CDR1 SQVTM and CDR2 ANQGSEA. The V gene lost 7 bases and the J gene lost 1 base, with 7 bases spanning the gap. The CDR3 reads CSANRNTEAFF. CDR3 DNA: TGCAGCGCAAACAGGAACACTGAAGCTTTCTTT. The entire variable domain, with the rest obtained from reference TRBV29-1 and TRBJ1-1, is as follows: SAVISQKPSRDICQRGTSLTIQCQVDSQVTMMFWYRQQPGQSLTLIATANQGSEATYESGFVIDKFPISRPNLTFSTLTVSNMSPEDSSIYLCSANRNTEAFFGQGTRLTVV.

V gene TRBV4-1 combines with J gene TRBJ2-1; D is possibly TRBD1 (7 bases). Germline CDR1 reads MGHRA; CDR2 reads YSYEKL. V lost 6 bases, J lost 6 bases, and 9 bases lay in between. CDR3 size: 12 residues. The CDR3 reads CASSQGGNEQFF. CDR3 nucleotides: TGCGCCAGCAGTCAGGGGGGCAATGAGCAGTTCTTC.

The V gene is TRBV19, the J gene TRBJ2-5; TRBD2 aligns across 7 bases. V gave up 3 bases and J gave up 7 bases; unmatched junction bases: 8. CDR3 size: 14 residues. Germline V gene lookup returns CDR1 LNHDA and CDR2 SQIVND (reference sequence). CDR3 DNA: TGTGCCAGTAGTATCCCGGGAGGTACTGGGACCCAGTACTTC. It codes for CASSIPGGTGTQYF.